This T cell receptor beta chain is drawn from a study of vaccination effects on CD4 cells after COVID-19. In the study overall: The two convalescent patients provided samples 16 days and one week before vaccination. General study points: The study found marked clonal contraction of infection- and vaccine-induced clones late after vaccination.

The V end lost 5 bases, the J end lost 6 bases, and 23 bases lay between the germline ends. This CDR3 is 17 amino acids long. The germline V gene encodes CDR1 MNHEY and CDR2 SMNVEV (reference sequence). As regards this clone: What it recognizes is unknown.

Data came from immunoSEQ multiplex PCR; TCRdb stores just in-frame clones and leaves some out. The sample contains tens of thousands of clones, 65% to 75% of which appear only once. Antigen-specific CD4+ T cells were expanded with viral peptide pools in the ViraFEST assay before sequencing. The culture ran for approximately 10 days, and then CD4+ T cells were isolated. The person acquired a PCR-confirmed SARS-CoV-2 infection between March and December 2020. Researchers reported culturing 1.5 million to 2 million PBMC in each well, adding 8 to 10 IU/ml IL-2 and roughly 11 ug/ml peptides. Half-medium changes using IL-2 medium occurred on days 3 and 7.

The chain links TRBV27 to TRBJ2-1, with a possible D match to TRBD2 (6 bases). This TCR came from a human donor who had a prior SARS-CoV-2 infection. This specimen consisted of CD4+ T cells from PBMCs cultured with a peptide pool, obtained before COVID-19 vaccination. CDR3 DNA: TGTGCCAGCAGTGCCTATCGGGAGTCCCGGGGTCGCAATGAGCAGTTCTTC. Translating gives CASSAYRESRGRNEQFF.